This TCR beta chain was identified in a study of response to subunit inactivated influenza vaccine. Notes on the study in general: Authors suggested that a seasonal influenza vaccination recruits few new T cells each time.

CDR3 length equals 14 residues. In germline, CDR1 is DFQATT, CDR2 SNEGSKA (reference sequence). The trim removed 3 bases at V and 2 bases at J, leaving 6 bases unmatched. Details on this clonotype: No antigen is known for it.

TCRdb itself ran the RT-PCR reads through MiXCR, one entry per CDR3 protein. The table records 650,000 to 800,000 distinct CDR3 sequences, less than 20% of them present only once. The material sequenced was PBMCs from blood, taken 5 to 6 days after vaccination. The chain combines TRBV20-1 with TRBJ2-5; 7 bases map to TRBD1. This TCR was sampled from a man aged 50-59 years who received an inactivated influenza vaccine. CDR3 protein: CSASLGTAQETQYF. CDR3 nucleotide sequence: TGCAGTGCTAGCCTCGGGACAGCGCAAGAGACCCAGTACTTC.